The 7 T cell receptor beta chains listed next were all sequenced from one sample in a study of human T cells and chemical hapten exposure. Blood, whole and unfractionated, served as the source for total RNA extraction. Unique molecular identifiers were attached to individual cDNA molecules during library preparation. TCRdb re-called the reads with MiXCR, one entry per CDR3 protein. The table includes about 120,000 distinct CDR3 sequences, around 8.5% detected once. Specimen: whole blood. Every receptor here comes from a human donor in good health. Some clones in this sample may be carry-over from other donors' samples.

The table lists this clonotype with a few counts. The chain joins TRBV5-5 to TRBJ2-3; possible D gene TRBD1, 5 bases. Trimming took 0 bases from V and 2 from J, leaving 19 bases between them. The length of the CDR3 is 18 residues. The germline CDR1 and CDR2 sequences are SGHKS and YYEKEE (reference sequence). CDR3 loop: CASSLELMGQGPTDTQYF. The CDR3 nucleotides read TGTGCCAGCAGCTTGGAACTAATGGGGCAGGGCCCCACAGATACGCAGTATTTT.

The chain has TRBV7-2 and TRBJ2-7; D is uncertain. With 1 base removed from V and 2 bases from J, the gap between germline ends came to 9 bases. CDR3 size: 14 residues. CDR1 and CDR2 (germline): SGHTA, FQGNSA. CDR3 amino acids: CASSLGFRTYEQYF. For the CDR3, the DNA is TGTGCCAGCAGCTTAGGTTTCAGAACCTACGAGCAGTACTTC. The full variable domain, in which reference TRBV7-2 and TRBJ2-7 provide the parts outside the CDR3, is GAGVSQSPSNKVTEKGKDVELRCDPISGHTALYWYRQSLGQGLEFLIYFQGNSAPDKSGLPSDRFSAERTGGSVSTLTIQRTQQEDSAVYLCASSLGFRTYEQYFGPGTRLTVT.

The rearrangement links TRBV7-2 to TRBJ2-3, with a weak D call TRBD1 (6 bases). CDR3 length: 17 amino acids. V dropped 4 bases and J dropped 2 bases, with 19 bases sitting between them. Germline-derived CDR1 and CDR2 are SGHTA and FQGNSA. The CDR3 DNA reads TGTGCCAGCAGCTGGGGGCGACGGATACCTCCCACAGATACGCAGTATTTT. Its translation is CASSWGRRIPPTDTQYF. Full variable domain (missing parts from reference TRBV7-2 and TRBJ2-3): GAGVSQSPSNKVTEKGKDVELRCDPISGHTALYWYRQSLGQGLEFLIYFQGNSAPDKSGLPSDRFSAERTGGSVSTLTIQRTQQEDSAVYLCASSWGRRIPPTDTQYFGPGTRLTVL.

This clonotype was counted only a few times. The V and J genes are TRBV4-3 and TRBJ2-2; D is possibly TRBD1 (5 bases). CDR1 and CDR2 (germline): LGHNA, YSLEER. There are 17 residues in the CDR3. The ends were cut back, 4 bases at V and 6 bases at J, with 21 bases in the middle. The CDR3 loop reads CASSPRKQGFRSGELFF. CDR3 bases: TGCGCCAGCAGCCCCAGAAAGCAGGGCTTTAGGTCCGGGGAGCTGTTTTTT.

This clonotype was recorded many times. The DNA for the CDR3 is TGTGCCAGTAGTATAGGAAAAGGTGGGGGGTACGAGCAGTACTTC. As protein: CASSIGKGGGYEQYF. This rearrangement joins TRBV19 to TRBJ2-7; D is possibly TRBD2 (6 bases). Trimming removed 1 base at V and 4 bases at J, with 14 bases between. Germline-derived CDR1 and CDR2 are LNHDA and SQIVND (reference sequence). The CDR3 is 15 amino acids.

The chain links TRBV12-3 or TRBV12-4 to TRBJ1-1; 10 bases map to TRBD1. V was clipped by 6 bases and J by 6 bases; unmatched bases: 4. This CDR3 has 13 amino acids. The CDR3 loop is CASRPGTGAEAFF. The DNA for the CDR3 is TGTGCCAGCAGGCCGGGGACAGGGGCTGAAGCTTTCTTT.

This sequence joins TRBV12-5 and TRBJ2-3; D ambiguous. Germline V gives CDR1 LGHNT, CDR2 FRNRAP. The V and J ends lost 0 bases and 3 bases respectively, with 7 bases between them. The CDR3 has 14 amino acids. CDR3 amino acids: CASGLVPPTDTQYF. For the CDR3, the DNA is TGTGCTAGTGGTTTGGTACCCCCAACAGATACGCAGTATTTT.